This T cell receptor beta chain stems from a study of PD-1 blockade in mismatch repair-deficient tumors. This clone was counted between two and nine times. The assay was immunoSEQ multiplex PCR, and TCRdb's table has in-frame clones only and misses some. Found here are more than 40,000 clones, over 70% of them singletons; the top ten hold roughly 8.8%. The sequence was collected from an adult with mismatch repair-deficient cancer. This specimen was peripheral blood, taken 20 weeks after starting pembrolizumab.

As DNA, the CDR3 is TGTGCCAGTTCAACTAGCGCACCCTACGAGCAGTACTTC. This sequence encodes CASSTSAPYEQYF. The rearrangement links TRBV19 to TRBJ2-7, with 7 bases that match TRBD2. The V gene's germline CDR1 is LNHDA and CDR2 SQIVND (reference sequence). The CDR3 extends over 13 amino acids. Germline trimming cut 8 bases from V and 2 bases from J; bases unmatched to any gene: 6.